The T cell receptor (beta chain) described here comes from a study of regulatory T cells in long-lasting Graves disease. The study, taken as a whole, reports: The analysis examined peripheral blood only and excluded thyroid tissue.

The CDR3 covers 12 residues. Per germline, CDR1 KGHDR and CDR2 SFDVKD. The V and J ends lost 5 bases and 5 bases respectively, with 8 bases between them. Noted time point: newly diagnosed GD, antithyroid drugs for less than 3 months. With RNA extracted from PBMCs as input, the TCR library was made. CDR3-region Arm-PCR and iRepertoire HTBI primers produced the TCR beta libraries. TCRdb reprocessed the multiplex PCR reads via MiXCR and lists one record per CDR3 protein. The sample records more than 300,000 distinct CDR3 sequences, 15% to 20% being singletons. This clonotype was detected many times. What it recognizes is unknown. This sample also belongs to another study, concerning T cells in Graves' hyperthyroidism and ophthalmopathy.

The genes are TRBV24-1 and TRBJ1-2; D may be TRBD1 (6 bases). This clonotype originated in a young woman with Graves disease. The specimen comprised peripheral blood mononuclear cells (PBMCs), sampled at new diagnosis, from a patient treated with antithyroid drugs. CDR3 loop: CATSAQGYGYTF. As DNA, the CDR3 is TGTGCCACCAGTGCCCAGGGGTATGGCTACACCTTC.